The clone carrying this T cell receptor (beta chain) has only a few counts. A read error may explain this, as a much larger clone is one base away. This entry comes from a study of T cells in Graves' hyperthyroidism and ophthalmopathy. Amplified regions were TCR beta CDR3 sequences from RNA transcripts. The HTBI primer set served for first-round RT-PCR of the TCR CDR3. TCRdb redid the calling of the multiplex PCR reads with MiXCR, one entry per CDR3 protein. The sample carries around 350,000 distinct CDR3 sequences, approximately 20% recorded once. The CDR3 runs to 13 residues. Looked up from germline, CDR1 is MNHEY and CDR2 is SVGAGI. The study left out patients who had uncontrolled infection, other autoimmune disease, pregnancy or lactation.

The material sequenced was blood. The clonotype comes from a woman between 18 and 29 years old with Graves' hyperthyroidism. The chain couples TRBV6-5 to TRBJ2-5; 7 positions match TRBD1. CDR3 nucleotides: TGTGCCAGCAGTTACAGGGGGCAGGAGACCAAGTACTTC. Its protein product is CASSYRGQETKYF.